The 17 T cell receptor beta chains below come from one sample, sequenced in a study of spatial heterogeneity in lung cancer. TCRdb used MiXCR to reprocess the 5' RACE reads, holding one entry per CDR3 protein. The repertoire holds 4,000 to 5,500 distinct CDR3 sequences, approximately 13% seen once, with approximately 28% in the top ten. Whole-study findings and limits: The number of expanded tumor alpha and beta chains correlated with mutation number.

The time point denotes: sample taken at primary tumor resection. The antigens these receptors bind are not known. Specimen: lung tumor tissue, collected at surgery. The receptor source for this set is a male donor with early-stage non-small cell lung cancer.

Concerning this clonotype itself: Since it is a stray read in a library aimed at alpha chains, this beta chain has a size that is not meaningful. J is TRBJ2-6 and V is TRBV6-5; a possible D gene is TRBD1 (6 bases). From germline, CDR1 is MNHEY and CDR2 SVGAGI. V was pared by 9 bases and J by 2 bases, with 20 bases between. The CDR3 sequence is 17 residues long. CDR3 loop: CASGIGTFRPGANVLTF. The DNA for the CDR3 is TGTGCCAGTGGAATAGGGACATTTCGACCTGGGGCCAACGTCCTGACTTTC.

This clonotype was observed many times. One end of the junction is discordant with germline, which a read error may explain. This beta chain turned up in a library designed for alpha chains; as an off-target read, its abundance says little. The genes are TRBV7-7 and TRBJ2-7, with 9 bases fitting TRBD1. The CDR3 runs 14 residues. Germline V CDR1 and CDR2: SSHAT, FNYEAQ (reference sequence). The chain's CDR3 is CASSSGQGIHEQYF. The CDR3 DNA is TGTGCTAGCAGCTCGGGACAGGGAATTCACGAGCAGTACTTC.

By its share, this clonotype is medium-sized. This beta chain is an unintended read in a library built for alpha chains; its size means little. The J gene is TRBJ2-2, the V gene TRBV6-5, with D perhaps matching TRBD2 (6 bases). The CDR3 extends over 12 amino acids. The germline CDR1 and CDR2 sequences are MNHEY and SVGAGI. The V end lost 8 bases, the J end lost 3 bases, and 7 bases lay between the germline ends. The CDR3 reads CASGGDTGELFF. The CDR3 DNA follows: TGTGCCAGCGGAGGGGACACCGGGGAGCTGTTTTTT.

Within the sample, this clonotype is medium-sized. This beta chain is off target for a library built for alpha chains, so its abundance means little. The CDR3 DNA reads as TGCAGTGCTGGTGACAGGGGGAATTCACCCCTCCACTTT. Translating gives CSAGDRGNSPLHF. The chain carries TRBV20-1 and TRBJ1-6; TRBD1 matches 9 bases. Germline V lookup: CDR1 DFQATT, CDR2 SNEGSKA (reference sequence). There are 13 residues in the CDR3. J lost 7 bases, V lost 5 bases, and 3 bases had no gene match.

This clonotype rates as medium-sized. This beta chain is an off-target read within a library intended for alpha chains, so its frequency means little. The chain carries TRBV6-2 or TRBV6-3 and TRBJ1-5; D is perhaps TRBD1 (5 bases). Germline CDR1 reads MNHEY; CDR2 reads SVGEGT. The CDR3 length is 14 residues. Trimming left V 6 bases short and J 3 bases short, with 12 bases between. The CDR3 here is CASSRDSSNQPQHF. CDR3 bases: TGTGCCAGCAGCCGCGACAGCTCCAATCAGCCCCAGCATTTT.

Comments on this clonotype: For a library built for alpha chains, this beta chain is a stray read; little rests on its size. The CDR3 sequence is CASSSTAGSKNIQYF. The CDR3 DNA sequence: TGTGCCAGCAGCTCGACAGCGGGGTCAAAAAACATTCAGTACTTC. The V and J genes are TRBV9 and TRBJ2-4; TRBD2 matches at 7 bases. V dropped 4 bases and J dropped 4; count of bases not matched to a gene: 8. The germline gives CDR1 SGDLS, CDR2 YYNGEE. The CDR3 runs 15 residues.

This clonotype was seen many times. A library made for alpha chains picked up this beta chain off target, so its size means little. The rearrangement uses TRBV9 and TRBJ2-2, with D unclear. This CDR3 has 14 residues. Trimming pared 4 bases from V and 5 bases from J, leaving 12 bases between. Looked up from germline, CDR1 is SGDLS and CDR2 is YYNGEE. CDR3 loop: CASSSVGQTGELFF. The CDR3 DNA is TGTGCCAGCAGCAGCGTTGGGCAAACCGGGGAGCTGTTTTTT.

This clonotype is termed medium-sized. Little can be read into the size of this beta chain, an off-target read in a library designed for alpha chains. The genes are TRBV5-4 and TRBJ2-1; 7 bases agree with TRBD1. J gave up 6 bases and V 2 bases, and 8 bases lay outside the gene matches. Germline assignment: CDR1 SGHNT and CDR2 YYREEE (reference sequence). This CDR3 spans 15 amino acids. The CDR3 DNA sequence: TGTGCCAGCAGCTTTAGGAGACAGGGTCTCAATGAGCAGTTCTTC. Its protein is CASSFRRQGLNEQFF.

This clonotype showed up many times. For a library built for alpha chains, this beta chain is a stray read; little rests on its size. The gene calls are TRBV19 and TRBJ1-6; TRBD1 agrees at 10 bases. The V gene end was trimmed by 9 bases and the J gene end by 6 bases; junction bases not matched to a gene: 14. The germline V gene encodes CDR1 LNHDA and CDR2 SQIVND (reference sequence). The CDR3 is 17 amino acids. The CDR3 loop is CASRYSGTGVGNSPLHF. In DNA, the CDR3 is TGTGCCAGCCGTTATTCCGGGACAGGGGTAGGTAATTCACCCCTCCACTTT.

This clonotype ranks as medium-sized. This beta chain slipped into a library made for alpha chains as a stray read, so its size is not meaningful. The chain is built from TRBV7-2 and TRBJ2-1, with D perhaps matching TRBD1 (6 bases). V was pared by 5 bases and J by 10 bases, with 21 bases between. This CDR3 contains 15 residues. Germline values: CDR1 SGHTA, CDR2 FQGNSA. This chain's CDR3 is CASSRGNLVGTEQFF. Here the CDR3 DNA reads TGTGCCAGCAGCCGTGGTAATTTGGTTGGGACAGAGCAGTTCTTC.

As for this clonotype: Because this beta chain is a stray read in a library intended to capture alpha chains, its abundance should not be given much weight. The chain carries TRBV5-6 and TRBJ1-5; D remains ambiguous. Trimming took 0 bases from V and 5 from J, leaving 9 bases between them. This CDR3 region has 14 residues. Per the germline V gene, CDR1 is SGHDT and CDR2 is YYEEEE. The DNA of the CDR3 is TGTGCCAGCAGCTTGGGGCAGTACTATCAGCCCCAGCATTTT. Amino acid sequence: CASSLGQYYQPQHF.

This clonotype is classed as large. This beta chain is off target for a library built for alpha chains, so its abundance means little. The CDR3 DNA follows: TGTGCCAGCAGGGACAGGACAGGGGGCCAATACGAGCAGTACTTC. It codes for CASRDRTGGQYEQYF. V usage is TRBV6-6 and J usage is TRBJ2-7; TRBD1 agrees at 11 bases. This CDR3 region has 15 residues. Germline lookup yields CDR1 MNHNY and CDR2 SVGAGI (reference sequence). The ends lost 6 bases at V and 4 bases at J; junction bases unmatched: 8.

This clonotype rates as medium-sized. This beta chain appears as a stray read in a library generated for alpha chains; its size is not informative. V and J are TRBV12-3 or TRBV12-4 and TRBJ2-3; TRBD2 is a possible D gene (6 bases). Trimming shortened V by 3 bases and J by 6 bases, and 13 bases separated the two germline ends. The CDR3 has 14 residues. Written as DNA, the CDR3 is TGTGCCAGCAGTTTCACCGGGAGTGTGGATACGCAGTATTTT. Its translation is CASSFTGSVDTQYF.

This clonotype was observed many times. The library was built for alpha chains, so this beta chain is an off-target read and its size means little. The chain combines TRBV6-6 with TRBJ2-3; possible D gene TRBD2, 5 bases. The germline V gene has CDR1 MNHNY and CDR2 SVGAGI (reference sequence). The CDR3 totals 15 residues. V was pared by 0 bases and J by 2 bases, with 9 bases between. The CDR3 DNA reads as TGTGCCAGCAGTTACTCTCAGCGGTACACAGATACGCAGTATTTT. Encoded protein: CASSYSQRYTDTQYF.

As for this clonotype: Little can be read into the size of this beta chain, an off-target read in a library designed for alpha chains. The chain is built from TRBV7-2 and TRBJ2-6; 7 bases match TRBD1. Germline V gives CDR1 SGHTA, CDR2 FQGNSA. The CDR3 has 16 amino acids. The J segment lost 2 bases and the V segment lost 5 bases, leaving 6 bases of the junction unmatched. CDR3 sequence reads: CASSAGGMAGANVLTF. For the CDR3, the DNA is TGTGCCAGCAGCGCAGGGGGTATGGCTGGGGCCAACGTCCTGACTTTC.

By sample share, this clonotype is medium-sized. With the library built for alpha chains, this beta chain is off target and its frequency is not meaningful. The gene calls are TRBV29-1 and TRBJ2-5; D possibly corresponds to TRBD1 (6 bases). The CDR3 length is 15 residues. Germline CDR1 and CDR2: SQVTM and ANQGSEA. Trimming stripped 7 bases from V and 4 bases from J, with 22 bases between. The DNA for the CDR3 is TGCAGCGCCCAAGGGTGGGGGCCCAAAGGAGAGACCCAGTACTTC. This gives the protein CSAQGWGPKGETQYF.

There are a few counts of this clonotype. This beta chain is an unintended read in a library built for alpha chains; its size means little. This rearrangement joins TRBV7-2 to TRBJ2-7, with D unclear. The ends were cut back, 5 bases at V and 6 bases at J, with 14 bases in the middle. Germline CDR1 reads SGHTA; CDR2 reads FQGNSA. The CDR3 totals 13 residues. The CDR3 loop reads CASSPFKIGEQYF. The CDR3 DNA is TGTGCCAGCAGCCCCTTCAAAATCGGCGAGCAGTACTTC.